These 32 T cell receptor beta chains originate from one sample sequenced in a study of molecular identifiers for immune sequencing clone quantification. TCRdb ran MiXCR on the PCR reads and lists one entry per CDR3 protein. This table holds over 300,000 distinct CDR3 sequences, roughly a quarter found once. The sample comprised naive CD8+ T cells from blood, with Jurkat cell RNA spiked in. As for subset: FACS-sorted CD8+CD4-CCR7+CD45RA+ naive T cells. All receptors derive from a human donor in good health. Some libraries in this study had Jurkat cell RNA spiked in.

The chain is built from TRBV7-9 and TRBJ2-3; TRBD1 matches at 7 bases. Per the germline V gene, CDR1 is SEHNR and CDR2 is FQNEAQ (reference sequence). The V segment lost 1 base and the J segment 3 bases; nucleotides outside the gene matches: 7. The CDR3 has 16 residues. As DNA, the CDR3 is TGTGCCAGCAGCTTAGAAAGTGGACAGGTAACAGATACGCAGTATTTT. This translates into CASSLESGQVTDTQYF.

The chain employs TRBV7-9 and TRBJ2-3; 14 positions agree with TRBD2. J lost 2 bases, V lost 4 bases, and 5 bases had no gene match. The CDR3 is made up of 17 amino acids. Germline CDR1 and CDR2: SEHNR and FQNEAQ (reference sequence). The CDR3 DNA follows: TGTGCCAGCAGCTCGGGACTAGCGGGGGTTACCACAGATACGCAGTATTTT. This codes for CASSSGLAGVTTDTQYF.

This clonotype was detected ten times or more. V usage is TRBV29-1 and J usage is TRBJ2-3; D unresolved. Germline V gives CDR1 SQVTM, CDR2 ANQGSEA. Trimming stripped 4 bases from V and 0 bases from J, with 5 bases between. The CDR3 totals 12 residues. The CDR3 region is CSVVLSTDTQYF. CDR3 coding DNA: TGCAGCGTTGTTCTTAGCACAGATACGCAGTATTTT.

The sample holds many counts of this clonotype. The V gene is TRBV4-3, the J gene TRBJ2-1; TRBD1 is a possible D gene (6 bases). The germline CDR1 and CDR2 sequences are LGHNA and YSLEER. There are 14 residues in the CDR3. Trimming shortened V by 3 bases and J by 9 bases, and 15 bases separated the two germline ends. The CDR3 sequence is CASSQYRAQGEQFF. The CDR3 DNA reads TGCGCCAGCAGCCAGTACAGGGCCCAGGGTGAGCAGTTCTTC.

The V and J genes are TRBV7-9 and TRBJ2-7; 9 bases line up with TRBD2. Germline V gene sequence: CDR1 SEHNR, CDR2 FQNEAQ (reference sequence). With V trimmed by 1 base and J by 2 bases, 6 bases remained unmatched. This CDR3 region has 16 residues. The DNA of the CDR3 is TGTGCCAGCAGCTTAGTGGCTAGCGGGAACCCCTACGAGCAGTACTTC. Its translation is CASSLVASGNPYEQYF.

V is TRBV4-1 and J is TRBJ1-2; 8 bases are a match to TRBD1. V lost 2 bases, J lost 2 bases, and 4 bases stayed unmatched. The germline CDR1 and CDR2 sequences are MGHRA and YSYEKL. This CDR3 is built from 15 residues. DNA of the CDR3: TGCGCCAGCAGCCAAACAGGGGGTGAAAACTATGGCTACACCTTC. Translation: CASSQTGGENYGYTF.

A few counts support this clonotype. J is TRBJ1-6 and V is TRBV29-1; 9 bases are a match to TRBD1. Germline CDR1 reads SQVTM; CDR2 reads ANQGSEA. The V and J ends lost 6 bases and 10 bases, in that order; junction bases with no gene match: 7. The CDR3 runs 13 residues. The CDR3 DNA sequence: TGCAGCGTGCACCGGGACAGGGTCTCACCCCTCCACTTT. Translating it yields CSVHRDRVSPLHF.

J is TRBJ2-7 and V is TRBV7-9, with 9 bases that match TRBD1. The length of the CDR3 is 14 residues. CDR1 is SEHNR, CDR2 FQNEAQ, per germline (reference sequence). The junction had 4 bases not matched to a gene; V was cut back by 4 bases and J by 3 bases. CDR3 loop: CASSSQGASYEQYF. The CDR3 nucleotides read TGTGCCAGCAGCTCACAGGGGGCAAGCTACGAGCAGTACTTC. Full variable domain (remainder filled in from reference TRBV7-9 and TRBJ2-7): DTGVSQNPRHKITKRGQNVTFRCDPISEHNRLYWYRQTLGQGPEFLTYFQNEAQLEKSRLLSDRFSAERPKGSFSTLEIQRTEQGDSAMYLCASSSQGASYEQYFGPGTRLTVT.

In its sample, this clonotype was seen many times. CDR3 in DNA: TGTGCCAGCACTTTGGGCTACGAGCAGTACTTC. The encoded protein is CASTLGYEQYF. The chain couples TRBV6-2 or TRBV6-3 to TRBJ2-7; D ambiguous. The CDR3 contains 11 residues. The V and J ends lost 7 bases and 3 bases respectively, with 7 bases between them. Germline V lookup: CDR1 MNHEY, CDR2 SVGEGT.

This clonotype was picked up many times. The genes are TRBV29-1 and TRBJ1-1; D gene ambiguous. Germline V gene lookup returns CDR1 SQVTM and CDR2 ANQGSEA. V gave up 5 bases and J gave up 0 bases, with 16 bases separating them. The CDR3 has 15 amino acids. CDR3 DNA sequence: TGCAGCGTTCTTACCCCGACGGAGATGAACACTGAAGCTTTCTTT. Translated: CSVLTPTEMNTEAFF.

This sequence joins TRBV19 and TRBJ1-2; the D is unclear. The CDR3 runs 15 residues. Looked up from germline, CDR1 is LNHDA and CDR2 is SQIVND (reference sequence). Trimming removed 3 bases from V and 1 base from J, with 12 bases in between. As DNA, the CDR3 is TGTGCCAGTAGTATTTTCTCAGGTGATAACTATGGCTACACCTTC. Translated: CASSIFSGDNYGYTF.

This clonotype came up many times. This CDR3 is CASSLGLGLYF. The CDR3 DNA reads TGTGCCAGCAGCTTAGGCTTAGGTCTGTACTTC. The chain links TRBV13 to TRBJ2-7; the D is unclear. Germline V gives CDR1 PRHDT, CDR2 FYEKMQ (reference sequence). This CDR3 is 11 amino acids long. V gave up 0 bases and J gave up 12 bases, with 9 bases separating them.

This clonotype has a count of ten or more. CDR3 DNA: TGTGCCAGCAGGGGGACAGGGGACACAGATACGCAGTATTTT. Translating it yields CASRGTGDTDTQYF. The chain links TRBV6-6 to TRBJ2-3; TRBD1 agrees at 10 bases. The germline V gene encodes CDR1 MNHNY and CDR2 SVGAGI (reference sequence). With 6 bases clipped from V and 2 bases from J, the junction kept 2 bases outside the gene matches. The length of the CDR3 is 14 residues.

Notes on this clonotype: This clone may be a read error of a much larger clone one base away. The gene calls are TRBV6-1 and TRBJ1-4; no clear D. The CDR3 spans 13 residues. Per the germline V gene, CDR1 is MNHNS and CDR2 is SASEGT. DNA of the CDR3: TGTGCCAGCAGTCAGTGGTTTTTACAAAAACCGTTTTTT. Its translation: CASSQWFLQKPFF.

This chain links TRBV20-1 with TRBJ2-5, with 7 nucleotides matching TRBD2. Germline CDR1 DFQATT, CDR2 SNEGSKA (reference sequence). J gave up 1 base and V 1 base, and 12 bases lay outside the gene matches. CDR3 length: 17 residues. The CDR3 DNA reads TGCAGTGCTAGAGTTAAGTCATCGGCTAGCGGCCAAGAGACCCAGTACTTC. Residues: CSARVKSSASGQETQYF.

In the case of this clonotype: A much more abundant neighbour one base away suggests this may be a read error. No conserved phenylalanine or tryptophan is present at the end of the CDR3, so a read error is the likely explanation. The V and J genes are TRBV6-4 and TRBJ1-1; D is ambiguous. The CDR3 runs 13 residues. Trimming removed 4 bases at V and 3 bases at J, with 9 bases between. Looked up from germline, CDR1 is MRHNA and CDR2 is SNTAGT. The CDR3 nucleotides read TGTGCCAGCAGTGCGGGAGGGTACACTGAAGCTTTCCTT. Protein product: CASSAGGYTEAFL.

Comments on this clonotype: A much larger clone lies one base from this, so it may be a read error. J is TRBJ2-7 and V is TRBV28, with 8 positions matching TRBD1. J lost 6 bases, V lost 5 bases, and 6 bases had no gene match. The CDR3 is 13 amino acids. The V gene's germline CDR1 is MDHEN and CDR2 SYDVKM. CDR3: CASSVTGVREQYF. The CDR3 DNA sequence: TGTGCCAGCAGTGTGACAGGGGTCCGCGAGCAGTACTTC.

On this clonotype: The conserved closing phenylalanine or tryptophan is absent in this CDR3, likely reflecting a read error. This chain uses TRBV29-1 with TRBJ2-3; no clear D gene. Per the germline V gene, CDR1 is SQVTM and CDR2 is ANQGSEA. This CDR3 region has 12 residues. V gave up 5 bases and J gave up 2 bases, with 8 bases separating them. The DNA for the CDR3 is TGCAGCGTTCTTGGCAACACAGATACGCAGTATTCT. Encoded protein: CSVLGNTDTQYS.

J is TRBJ1-1 and V is TRBV9; a weak D match, TRBD1 (5 bases). The ends were cut back, 7 bases at V and 5 bases at J, with 21 bases in the middle. Germline V gives CDR1 SGDLS, CDR2 YYNGEE. The CDR3 spans 15 residues. The CDR3 DNA reads TGTGCCAGCGCCCCCACGGCAGGGAGGAGGACTGAAGCTTTCTTT. This sequence encodes CASAPTAGRRTEAFF.

This clonotype was observed a handful of times. This may arise from a read error, as a much more abundant clone is one base away. V and J are TRBV5-4 and TRBJ2-3, with no clear D. The tail of the sequence fits TRBJ1-5 better, so the J call may be wrong. The CDR3 is 15 residues long. Germline V lookup: CDR1 SGHNT, CDR2 YYREEE (reference sequence). The CDR3 nucleotides read TGTGCCAGCAGCTTCTCTGGCTATAGCACAGATACGCAGCATTTT. Translation: CASSFSGYSTDTQHF.

This clonotype showed up many times. The rearrangement joins TRBV28 to TRBJ2-5; D not certain. V lost 3 bases and J 1 base, leaving 6 bases between the germline ends. The V gene's germline CDR1 is MDHEN and CDR2 SYDVKM. CDR3 size: 13 residues. CDR3 loop: CASSLNTQETQYF. CDR3 nucleotides: TGTGCCAGCAGTTTGAACACCCAAGAGACCCAGTACTTC. Together with reference TRBV28 and TRBJ2-5, the CDR3 gives the full variable domain: DVKVTQSSRYLVKRTGEKVFLECVQDMDHENMFWYRQDPGLGLRLIYFSYDVKMKEKGDIPEGYSVSREKKERFSLILESASTNQTSMYLCASSLNTQETQYFGPGTRLLVL.

There are many counts of this clonotype. CDR3 DNA sequence: TGTGCCAGCAGCGAAGGACAGGGGATAGATACGCAGTATTTT. The encoded protein is CASSEGQGIDTQYF. J is TRBJ2-3 and V is TRBV5-4; TRBD1 aligns across 9 bases. After removal of 4 bases from V and 5 bases from J, the junction contained 5 bases not matched to a gene. The CDR3 has 14 residues. Germline CDR1 SGHNT, CDR2 YYREEE (reference sequence).

The chain links TRBV27 to TRBJ1-1, with unresolved D. The CDR3 runs 13 residues. Germline CDR1 is MNHEY and CDR2 is SMNVEV (reference sequence). Trimming cost V 6 bases and J 4 bases, with 12 bases left between them. The CDR3 here is CASRSGVRTEAFF. The CDR3 DNA sequence: TGTGCCAGCAGATCTGGAGTACGCACTGAAGCTTTCTTT.

This clonotype was seen only a few times. V is TRBV6-2 or TRBV6-3 and J is TRBJ2-3, with 8 bases matching TRBD1. The J segment lost 13 bases and the V segment lost 6 bases, leaving 6 bases of the junction unmatched. CDR3 length equals 11 residues. Germline CDR1 is MNHEY and CDR2 is SVGEGT. CDR3 DNA sequence: TGTGCCAGCAGCCGACAGGGGACGGAGTATTTT. This translates into CASSRQGTEYF.

In this sample, this clonotype turned up many times. The chain joins TRBV27 to TRBJ2-7, with a weak D call TRBD1 (5 bases). Between the trimmed V and J ends, which lost 1 base and 4 bases, there was a span of 8 bases. CDR1 is MNHEY and CDR2 is SMNVEV in the germline V gene (reference sequence). The CDR3 loop spans 13 amino acids. In nucleotides, the CDR3 is TGTGCCAGCAGTTTATTTAGGGGTTACGAGCAGTACTTC. Residues: CASSLFRGYEQYF.

Concerning this clonotype: Since a much larger clone is just one base distant, this may be a read error. The rearrangement uses TRBV5-6 and TRBJ1-1, with D uncertain. Trimming took 3 bases from V and 0 from J, leaving 18 bases between them. The CDR3 length is 17 residues. Per germline, CDR1 SGHDT and CDR2 YYEEEE. The CDR3 DNA sequence: TGTGCCAGCAGCTCGGGCCAGGTGGGGTACGTGAACACTGAAGCTTTCTTT. It codes for CASSSGQVGYVNTEAFF. The whole variable domain, remainder taken from reference TRBV5-6 and TRBJ1-1, is DAGVTQSPTHLIKTRGQQVTLRCSPKSGHDTVSWYQQALGQGPQFIFQYYEEEERQRGNFPDRFSGHQFPNYSSELNVNALLLGDSALYLCASSSGQVGYVNTEAFFGQGTRLTVV.

This clonotype was seen once. A much larger clone differs from this one at a single base, so this may be a read error. The chain is built from TRBV4-3 and TRBJ2-5, with D hard to call. V lost 0 bases and J 7 bases, leaving 12 bases between the germline ends. Germline V gene lookup returns CDR1 LGHNA and CDR2 YSLEER. The CDR3 is 14 residues long. The CDR3 DNA reads as TGCGCCAGCAGCCAAGATCACGATCCCGCGACCCAGTACTTC. Protein product: CASSQDHDPATQYF.

To note about this clonotype: The junction differs from germline at one of its ends, possibly a read error. This chain connects TRBV6-1 to TRBJ2-1, with D unresolved. CDR1 MNHNS and CDR2 SASEGT come from the germline V gene. This CDR3 has 14 residues. CDR3 sequence reads: CASIERPSYNEQFF. The CDR3 DNA reads as TGTGCCAGCATTGAACGGCCCTCCTACAATGAGCAGTTCTTC.

This clonotype was recorded a few times. The rearrangement uses TRBV4-3 and TRBJ2-7; maybe TRBD1 (6 bases). This CDR3 comprises 18 residues. Trimming took off 1 base at V and 2 bases at J, with 21 bases between the two ends. The germline V gene encodes CDR1 LGHNA and CDR2 YSLEER. CDR3 amino acids: CASSQVVLGATSTYEQYF. CDR3 sequence (DNA): TGCGCCAGCAGCCAAGTTGTTTTGGGGGCGACTTCAACCTACGAGCAGTACTTC.

Concerning this clonotype itself: The germline gene is not matched at one end of the junction; a read error may be the cause. The J gene is TRBJ1-1, the V gene TRBV28; D unresolved. CDR3 size: 11 residues. Looked up from germline, CDR1 is MDHEN and CDR2 is SYDVKM. CDR3 sequence reads: CASSLNTEAYF. For the CDR3, the DNA is TGTGCCAGCAGCCTCAACACTGAAGCTTACTTT.

This clonotype was counted many times. The chain recombines TRBV5-1 with TRBJ2-3, with TRBD2 identical over 8 bases. CDR1 and CDR2 (germline): SGHRS, YFSETQ. The V segment lost 0 bases and the J segment 1 base; nucleotides outside the gene matches: 1. The CDR3 consists of 15 residues. The CDR3: CASSLEAGGTDTQYF. DNA for the CDR3: TGCGCCAGCAGCTTGGAAGCGGGGGGCACAGATACGCAGTATTTT.

With regard to this clonotype: Given a much more abundant clone one base away, this may be a read error. This chain connects TRBV5-1 to TRBJ1-6; no firm D call. Looked up from germline, CDR1 is SGHRS and CDR2 is YFSETQ. CDR3 length: 15 residues. V lost 1 base, J lost 9 bases, and 14 bases lay in between. The CDR3, as DNA: TGCGCCAGCAGCTTGTACTCCGGGAATAGTTCACCCCTCCACTTT. Protein sequence: CASSLYSGNSSPLHF.